This T cell receptor (beta chain) was observed in a study of human T cells and chemical hapten exposure. As for the study in general: Across its roughly 22 weeks, the study gave patients weekly diphenylcyclopropenone doses to the scalp. The study's findings and limits: The immune response of these alopecia patients might not match healthy individuals'. Relative to control repertoires, expanded TCRs gave rise to significantly more large CDR3 similarity clusters.

This CDR3 region has 17 residues. Germline assignment: CDR1 SGHKS and CDR2 YYEKEE (reference sequence). V gave up 3 bases and J gave up 5 bases, with 18 bases separating them. This clonotype was observed a handful of times. Its antigen is not known. TCRdb reprocessed the RACE reads via MiXCR and lists one record per CDR3 protein. Of about 360,000 distinct CDR3 sequences listed, 5.5% to 8% were seen once; the top ten hold roughly 8%. Sample time point: patch test 1, 2 weeks after DPC sensitization. Treatment denoted: therapeutic diphenylcyclopropenone sensitization with weekly scalp DPC. This clonotype was obtained from a woman aged 18-30 years with alopecia areata. Some clones in this sample may be carry-over from other donors' samples. V and J are TRBV5-5 and TRBJ1-6; D is possibly TRBD1 (5 bases). The sequencing here drew on whole blood, taken in connection with sensitization to the hapten diphenylcyclopropenone (DPC). CDR3 bases: TGTGCCAGCAGCTCTCGGCTTTTGTGGGGGGATAATTCACCCCTCCACTTT. It specifies CASSSRLLWGDNSPLHF.